A single sample is the source of the 12 T cell receptor beta chains below, sequenced in a study of cytomegalovirus exposure and HLA in healthy donors. The study ran its PCR with 60 Vbeta and 13 Jbeta primers. TCRdb's copy holds only in-frame clones and misses some; the assay was immunoSEQ multiplex PCR. Among some 180,000 clones listed, about four fifths were seen once. Material for sequencing was PBMCs. These receptors all come from a woman aged 18-29 years in good health and CMV-seronegative.

J is TRBJ1-2 and V is TRBV27, with 7 bases matching TRBD1. V lost 8 bases to trimming and J lost 3 bases; unmatched junction nucleotides: 6. The V gene's germline CDR1 is MNHEY and CDR2 SMNVEV (reference sequence). This CDR3 region has 13 residues. The CDR3 protein is CASSQGRDYGYTF. CDR3 coding DNA: TGTGCCAGCTCACAGGGGCGGGACTATGGCTACACCTTC.

The V and J genes are TRBV7-2 and TRBJ2-7, with 8 bases aligning to TRBD1. The V segment lost 1 base and the J segment 3 bases; nucleotides outside the gene matches: 5. CDR3 length: 15 residues. CDR1 is SGHTA, CDR2 FQGNSA, per germline. CDR3 protein: CASSLGAGGVYEQYV. For the CDR3, the DNA is TGTGCCAGCAGCTTAGGGGCAGGGGGCGTCTACGAGCAGTACGTC.

The chain has TRBV27 and TRBJ2-7, with D possibly TRBD1 on 5 matching bases. CDR3 length: 18 residues. The germline gives CDR1 MNHEY, CDR2 SMNVEV (reference sequence). Between the trimmed V and J ends, which lost 2 bases and 4 bases, there was a span of 24 bases. CDR3 in DNA: TGTGCCAGCAGTTTAACCCTCGCACCGACAGTGTTCGGGTACGAGCAGTACTTC. Translation: CASSLTLAPTVFGYEQYF.

V gene TRBV5-1 combines with J gene TRBJ1-2; 7 nucleotides agree with TRBD1. This CDR3 is built from 16 residues. Germline lookup yields CDR1 SGHRS and CDR2 YFSETQ. Trimming cost V 4 bases and J 6 bases; bases outside gene matches: 15. The CDR3 loop reads CASSLKGAKNDHGYTF. The DNA of the CDR3 is TGCGCCAGCAGCCTAAAGGGGGCAAAGAACGACCATGGCTACACCTTC.

J is TRBJ2-3 and V is TRBV2; 12 bases agree with TRBD2. The CDR3 is 15 amino acids. Germline-derived CDR1 and CDR2 are SNHLY and FYNNEI. V dropped 5 bases and J dropped 3; count of bases not matched to a gene: 3. Here the CDR3 reads CASSLAGGRTDTQYF. The CDR3, as DNA: TGTGCCAGCAGTCTAGCGGGAGGGCGAACAGATACGCAGTATTTT.

This clone showed up just a few times. The chain recombines TRBV4-3 with TRBJ2-1; the match to TRBD2 covers 11 bases. Per germline, CDR1 LGHNA and CDR2 YSLEER. V shed 2 bases, J shed 7 bases, and the junction held 7 bases outside the gene matches. CDR3 length: 16 residues. The CDR3 sequence: CASSQFSGRAVNEQFF. CDR3 DNA sequence: TGCGCCAGCAGCCAATTTAGCGGGAGGGCCGTGAATGAGCAGTTCTTC.

The chain has TRBV9 and TRBJ2-1, with D perhaps TRBD2 (6 bases). The CDR3 contains 14 residues. V was shortened by 0 bases and J by 10 bases, with 14 bases between the two germline ends. Germline assignment: CDR1 SGDLS and CDR2 YYNGEE. The CDR3 loop reads CASSVAPSGGEQFF. DNA for the CDR3: TGTGCCAGCAGCGTAGCCCCCAGCGGAGGGGAGCAGTTCTTC.

J is TRBJ1-3 and V is TRBV7-2; D remains unclear. The CDR3 covers 15 residues. V was clipped by 3 bases and J by 11 bases, with 20 bases between them. Germline V CDR1 and CDR2: SGHTA, FQGNSA. CDR3 residues: CASSLGTGSISPIYF. The DNA of the CDR3 is TGTGCCAGCAGCTTGGGTACGGGGTCCATCAGCCCCATATATTTT.

The chain employs TRBV18 and TRBJ1-1; 7 positions agree with TRBD1. With 3 bases clipped from V and 3 bases from J, the junction kept 7 bases outside the gene matches. The CDR3 totals 15 residues. The germline CDR1 and CDR2 sequences are KGHSH and LQKENI. The CDR3 loop reads CASSPTGARDTEAFF. In DNA, the CDR3 is TGTGCCAGCTCACCCACAGGGGCTCGGGACACTGAAGCTTTCTTT.

The chain links TRBV7-6 to TRBJ2-1, with D maybe TRBD1 (5 bases). The germline V gene encodes CDR1 SGHVS and CDR2 FNYEAQ. The CDR3 contains 12 residues. V shed 4 bases and J shed 7 bases, with 8 bases lying between them. The CDR3: CASSWTPNEQFF. The CDR3 nucleotides read TGTGCCAGCAGCTGGACACCGAATGAGCAGTTCTTC.

The V gene is TRBV12-5, the J gene TRBJ2-1; D is possibly TRBD2 (6 bases). CDR3 length equals 14 residues. Trimming pared 4 bases from V and 5 bases from J, leaving 12 bases between. Germline assignment: CDR1 LGHNT and CDR2 FRNRAP. This chain's CDR3 is CASGWREVDNEQFF. The CDR3 region has the DNA TGTGCTAGTGGTTGGCGGGAAGTTGACAATGAGCAGTTCTTC.

V and J are TRBV12-5 and TRBJ2-5; TRBD2 agrees at 12 bases. This CDR3 region has 15 residues. V dropped 4 bases and J dropped 5; count of bases not matched to a gene: 5. CDR1 and CDR2 from the germline V gene are LGHNT and FRNRAP. The CDR3 sequence is CASGSSGRAGETQYF. CDR3 sequence (DNA): TGTGCTAGTGGTTCTAGCGGGAGGGCCGGGGAGACCCAGTACTTC.